Here is one T cell receptor beta chain with its context. The specificity of this receptor is unknown. Base-call qualities are not available, and no considerably larger clone is one nucleotide away. Libraries were constructed by PCR. DNA from cultured CD4+ T cells underwent TCR sequencing with the Oncomine TCR Beta short-read assay at the Johns Hopkins FTIC core. Genomic DNA was extracted from the cultured CD4+ T cells with the QIAamp micro DNA kit. The Oncomine TCR Beta libraries from cultured CD4+ T cells were pooled using unique dual indexes and then sequenced on an Illumina iSeq 100. In the paper's pipeline: Non-productive sequences were filtered out, and CDR3s that did not start with C, did not end with F or W, or were shorter than 7 amino acids were discarded. Antigen-specific clonotypes were identified using the MANAFEST web application through comparison of peptide-stimulated wells with reference and other culture wells. To be called positive, a clone needed an FDR below 0.05, an odds ratio above 5, and a productive frequency above 0.1% in at least two of three replicate wells. Clonotypes that were significantly expanded in both SARS-CoV-2 spike wells and at least one common cold coronavirus spike condition were defined as cross-reactive. CDR3 homology was assessed with Levenshtein distances (stringdist) and unrooted phylogenetic trees (ape) in R version 3.6.1. In-frame beta chains were kept once TCRdb had trimmed the public reads at Q25 with fastp and called clones with MiXCR. For every CDR3 protein sequence, its rows merge into one entry that carries the most common genes and DNA. These V and J calls rely on TCRdb rather than the paper's analysis. Across this sample there are some 5,000 distinct CDR3 sequences, with roughly three quarters seen only once. The leading ten clones occupy around 18% of the sample.

Including cysteine and phenylalanine, the CDR3 has 12 amino acids. This entry keeps only the CDR3 DNA: 36 bases, framed from base 1. Trimming costs V 6 bases and J 4 bases, and their ends lie 11 bases apart. CDR1 and CDR2, looked up from the germline V gene (reference sequence), are DFQATT and SNEGSKA. The sample is drawn from a study of vaccination and CD4 T cells after COVID-19 (dated 2022 in TCRdb). Turning to the overall study: SARS-CoV-2 positivity had been established in the convalescent patients by nasal swab PCR, and mild disease was recorded in roughly 10 of these patients and severe disease in one. Six males and four females were included in the convalescent cohort, with two Hispanic individuals, seven Caucasians, two Asians and one multiracial person represented. Participants got two doses of the Pfizer-BioNTech BNT162b2 vaccine (n=8) or two doses of the Moderna mRNA-1273 vaccine (n=2). Post-COVID blood samples from convalescent patients were collected a median of approximately 93 days after diagnosis, with a range of about 35 to 180 days. Post-vaccine blood samples were collected a median of about 11 weeks after the second vaccine dose, ranging from roughly 12 to 241 days. For stimulating the cultures, overlapping spike peptide pools were used, derived from SARS-CoV-2 as well as from the common cold coronaviruses HCoV-NL63, HCoV-OC43 and HCoV-229E. As controls, cultures received a CEFX viral epitope pool (the positive control), an HIV-1 Nef peptide pool (the negative control), or no peptide at all. In ten to eleven COVID-19 convalescent patients and a few infection-naive healthy vaccine recipients, the spike-specific CD4+ TCR repertoire before mRNA vaccination was compared with the repertoire after mRNA vaccination.

The meaning of the sample's treatment or condition label: approximately 9-day PBMC culture with coronavirus spike peptide pools or control peptides (ViraFEST assay). The ViraFEST assay, used in the study, expanded antigen-specific T cells with peptide pools and then identified the expanded clonotypes through TCR sequencing. Positive SARS-CoV-2 PCR tests in the convalescent patients dated from March to December 2020, before Alpha, Beta and Delta variants emerged in the United States. PBMCs were cultured at under 2.5 million per well in IMDM supplemented with roughly 5% human AB serum and about 9.5 IU/ml IL-2, with approximately 10 ug/ml peptide pools added. Half of the culture medium was replaced with fresh IL-2-containing medium on days 3 and 7. After roughly 9 days of culture, CD4+ T cells were isolated by negative selection with the EasySep CD4+ T cell isolation kit. PBMCs were separated from whole blood using Ficoll-Paque Plus gradient centrifugation and then either used fresh or cryopreserved at -140C. Triplicate wells were generally used for each culture condition.

On the study overall, not on this receptor specifically: The median count of SARS-CoV-2-reactive clonotypes went up from 20 to 25 after infection to a few dozen after vaccination, although the change was not significant. Of the vaccine-specific clones in convalescent patients, 304 of 307, or nearly all, reacted only to SARS-CoV-2 spike and did not cross-react with common cold coronaviruses. The study included relatively few convalescent patients and did not analyze early timepoints after natural infection. In convalescent patients, a median 86.3% of post-vaccine SARS-CoV-2-reactive clones were detected only after vaccination, and vaccine-specific priming was suggested by this finding.

This TCR was sampled from a human donor who had recovered from COVID-19. Recombination linked TRBV20-1 to TRBJ2-3; the best D guess is TRBD2, with 5 bases matching. The sequencing sample was made of CD4+ T cells from blood, cultured in vitro. The sequenced DNA is TGCAGTGCAAACGGACTGGCAGATACGCAGTATTTT. This translates into CSANGLADTQYF.